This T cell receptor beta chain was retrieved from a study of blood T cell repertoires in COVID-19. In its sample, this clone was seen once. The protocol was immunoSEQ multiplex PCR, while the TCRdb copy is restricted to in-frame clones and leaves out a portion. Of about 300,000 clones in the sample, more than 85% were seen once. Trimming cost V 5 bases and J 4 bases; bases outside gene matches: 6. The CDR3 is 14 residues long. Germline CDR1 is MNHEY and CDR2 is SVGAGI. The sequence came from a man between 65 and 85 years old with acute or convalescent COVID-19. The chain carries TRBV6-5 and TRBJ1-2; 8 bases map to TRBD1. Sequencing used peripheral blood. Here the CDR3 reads CASSRQGRSYGYTF. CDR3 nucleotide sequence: TGTGCCAGCAGTCGACAGGGGAGAAGCTATGGCTACACCTTC.